This T cell receptor (beta chain) was observed in a study of Graves' ophthalmopathy and Graves' hyperthyroidism. About the study: Peripheral blood was gathered at the point of initial diagnosis, before any treatment started. Whole-study findings and limits: From stable hyperthyroidism, ophthalmopathy was separated by a 13-signature model with 87.88% sensitivity and roughly 81% specificity. The model flagged ophthalmopathy progression at roughly 64% sensitivity and roughly 72% specificity.

Ophthalmopathy cases showed moderate-to-severe activity, scoring CAS ≥3 and NOSPECS ≥4, with duration under 3 months. Only a few counts were recorded for this clonotype. As yet, its antigen is unknown. Amplified material comprised TCR beta CDR3 regions derived from RNA transcripts. RT-PCR with HTBI primers came first, then second-round multiplex PCR. TCRdb used MiXCR to reprocess the multiplex PCR reads, holding one entry per CDR3 protein. The data show 210,000 or so distinct CDR3 sequences, with 25% to 30% seen just once and approximately 9% held by the top ten. Germline assignment: CDR1 MNHEY and CDR2 SVGEGT. There are 14 residues in the CDR3. V shed 3 bases and J shed 2 bases, with 10 bases lying between them.

The origin of this receptor is a man aged 50 to 59 with Graves' ophthalmopathy. Sequenced: peripheral blood. V is TRBV6-2 or TRBV6-3 and J is TRBJ1-2; a possible D gene is TRBD1 (6 bases). CDR3 DNA: TGTGCCAGCAGTTATCAGGGGCGAAACTATGGCTACACCTTC. Translating gives CASSYQGRNYGYTF.